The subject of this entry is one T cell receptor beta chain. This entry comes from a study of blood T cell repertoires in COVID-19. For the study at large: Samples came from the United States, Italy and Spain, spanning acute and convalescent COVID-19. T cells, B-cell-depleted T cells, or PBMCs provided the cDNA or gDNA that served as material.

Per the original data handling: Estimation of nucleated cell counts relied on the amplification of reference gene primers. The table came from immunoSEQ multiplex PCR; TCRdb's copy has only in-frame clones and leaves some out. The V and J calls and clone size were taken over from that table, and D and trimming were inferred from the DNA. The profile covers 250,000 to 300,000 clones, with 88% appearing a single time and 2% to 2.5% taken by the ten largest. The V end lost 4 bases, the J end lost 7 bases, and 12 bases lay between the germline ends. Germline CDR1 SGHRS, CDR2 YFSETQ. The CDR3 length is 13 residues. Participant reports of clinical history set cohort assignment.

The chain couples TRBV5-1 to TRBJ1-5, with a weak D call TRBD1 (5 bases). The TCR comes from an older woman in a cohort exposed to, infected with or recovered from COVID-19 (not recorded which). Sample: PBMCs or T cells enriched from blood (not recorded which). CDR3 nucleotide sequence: TGCGCCAGCAGCCCCACAGGAACGCAGCCCCAGCATTTT. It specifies CASSPTGTQPQHF. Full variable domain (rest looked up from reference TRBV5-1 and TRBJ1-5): KAGVTQTPRYLIKTRGQQVTLSCSPISGHRSVSWYQQTPGQGLQFLFEYFSETQRNKGNFPGRFSGRQFSNSRSEMNVSTLELGDSALYLCASSPTGTQPQHFGDGTRLSIL.